The rows below give T cell receptor beta chains drawn from one sample of a study of T cells in Graves' hyperthyroidism and ophthalmopathy. MiXCR was run by TCRdb on the multiplex PCR reads, yielding one entry per CDR3 protein. The sample includes about 700,000 distinct CDR3 sequences, 40% to 55% of them seen just once. Input material: peripheral blood or thyroid tissue (not recorded which). The receptors were sampled from an adult man with Graves' disease, either hyperthyroidism or ophthalmopathy (not recorded which). Both conserved end residues are part of each CDR3.

TRBV10-3 CAISSPGLAAYEQYF
TRBV10-3 CAISEAGGYEQYF
TRBV7-9 CASSLGPGTGEAFF
TRBV20-1 CSARDRGSGSYNSPLHF
TRBV29-1 CSHGANTEAFF
TRBV7-8 CASSRQPNYGYTF
TRBV7-8 CASSFKGDQPQHF
TRBV11-2 CASSRSGGADTGELFF
TRBV20-1 CSALQETQYF
TRBV29-1 CSVRSALEAFF
TRBV12-3/TRBV12-4 CASTRSGGTQETQYF
TRBV2 CASSYGTGMNTEAFF
TRBV5-8 CASSLNRAYNQPQHF
TRBV9 CASSPDGVYSGNTIYF
TRBV10-3 CAISTIRDVRLSGNTIYF
TRBV5-1 CASSLKGLAPPPGTQYF
TRBV6-1 CASSQGGRYGYTF
TRBV12-5 CASGRTGFGYTF
TRBV7-8 CASSPWGEDTQYF
TRBV20-1 CSARGGSTGYEQYF
TRBV29-1 CSVSGLRGEKLFF
TRBV9 CASSVAKDRLNYGYTF
TRBV15 CATGRQGITEAFF
TRBV25-1 CAWSVDRAYGYTF
TRBV7-8 CASSTQTGFDGYTF
TRBV27 CASTYGRGTEAFF
TRBV7-2 CASSLTSGPPQETQYF
TRBV6-1 CASSEAGRGRVHEQYF
TRBV10-3 CAISGRGNSPLHF
TRBV7-2 CASSLGVLNTEAFF
TRBV5-1 CASSHGDSTYEQYF
TRBV2 CASSQLQGGKSNQPQHF
TRBV7-9 CASSEHGTGAETQYF
TRBV7-9 CASSSGGHDAYGYTF
TRBV15 CATSTSGTGYYGYTF
TRBV7-2 CASSRVGGGRAYEQYF
TRBV2 CASGASANTEAFF
TRBV29-1 CSSASSGGNQPQHF
TRBV5-4 CASSLQGAITGELFF
TRBV4-2 CASSQDVYPNQPQHF
TRBV29-1 CSVDATGGYTF
TRBV7-9 CASSQGQSSGNTIYF
TRBV19 CASSRTGGGNYGYTF
TRBV9 CASSDGRRGEQYF
TRBV5-1 CASSPDVAIYTEAFF